The sequence of this T cell receptor (beta chain) was determined in a study of response to subunit inactivated influenza vaccine. Whole-study results and caveats: Every seasonal influenza vaccination brings in few new T cells, the authors suggested.

This CDR3 is built from 12 residues. Looked up from germline, CDR1 is SQVTM and CDR2 is ANQGSEA. The V and J ends lost 3 bases and 5 bases respectively, with 10 bases between them. To note about this clonotype: The antigen is not known.

TCRdb called the RT-PCR reads again in MiXCR, with one record for every CDR3 protein. Of hundreds of thousands of distinct CDR3 sequences in the sample, approximately 15% were seen once. This material consisted of PBMCs from blood, taken approximately 12 days after vaccination. The genes are TRBV29-1 and TRBJ1-2; D is undetermined. The TCR comes from a man aged 50-59 years who received an inactivated influenza vaccine. CDR3 protein: CSVDSGGYGYTF. DNA for the CDR3: TGCAGCGTTGACAGTGGAGGGTATGGCTACACCTTC.